This T cell receptor (beta chain) was sequenced for a study of CD8+ T cells in alopecia areata. V shed 3 bases and J shed 4 bases, with 9 bases lying between them. The CDR3 length is 13 residues. CDR1 and CDR2 (germline): SGHAT, FQNNGV. As the sequencing template, cDNA was produced by extracting RNA and reverse transcribing it. Using immunoSEQ multiplex PCR, the repertoire was profiled, and TCRdb retains in-frame clones only, with some absent. The sample has some 150,000 clones, 62% seen once. The origin of this receptor is a human donor in good health. The gene calls are TRBV11-2 and TRBJ2-5, with D possibly TRBD1 on 6 matching bases. Sequencing was done on a sample of CD8+ T cells sorted from blood. CDR3: CASSLGQGETQYF. CDR3 DNA: TGTGCCAGCAGCTTGGGACAAGGAGAGACCCAGTACTTC.